A selection of T cell receptor beta chains follows, all from one sample in a study of shared clonotypes between healthy human individuals. Repertoires were generated with immunoSEQ multiplex PCR, while TCRdb's copy carries only in-frame clones and drops some. This sample has about 2.4 million clones, with more than 85% found just once. Sequencing was carried out using naive CD4+ T cells from PBMCs. These receptors were obtained from a man aged 18 to 30 in good health. Some clones in this sample may be carry-over from other donors' samples. Both conserved end residues are part of each CDR3. The D gene is left open where the match is weak. The listing skips clone size in some rows; elsewhere it reads once, few, many or a size class.

size	V	J	D	length	DNA	CDR3
-	TRBV5-1	TRBJ1-2	-	15	TGCGCCAGCAGCTTGGAAGGGGTAGTAGGCTATGGCTACACCTTC	CASSLEGVVGYGYTF
-	TRBV18	TRBJ2-4	-	13	TGTGCCAGCTCACCCTTAGCCAAAAACATTCAGTACTTC	CASSPLAKNIQYF
-	TRBV9	TRBJ2-5	TRBD1	17	TGTGCCAGCAGCGTTAGTGAGGTGGACAGGGCTGGGGAGACCCAGTACTTC	CASSVSEVDRAGETQYF
-	TRBV27	TRBJ2-3	-	14	TGTGCCAGCAGGACGGAAGGGTCAGGGGATACGCAGTATTTT	CASRTEGSGDTQYF
-	TRBV7-8	TRBJ1-1	-	15	TGTGCCAGCAGCTTAGCGCTGGGCGGCGCAACTGAAGCTTTCTTT	CASSLALGGATEAFF
-	TRBV2	TRBJ1-2	-	13	TGTGCCAGCAGTGAGCAGGGTAACTATGGCTACACCTTC	CASSEQGNYGYTF
-	TRBV28	TRBJ1-5	TRBD1	15	TGTGCCAGCCTAGGGGGCACGCTAGGCAATCAGCCCCAGCATTTT	CASLGGTLGNQPQHF
-	TRBV27	TRBJ2-3	-	14	TGTGCCAGCAGTTTAATCGTCGGCACAGATACGCAGTATTTT	CASSLIVGTDTQYF
-	TRBV5-4	TRBJ2-6	-	17	TGTGCCAGCAGCTTGGCCTACGGGGTGGGCTGGGCCAACGTCCTGACTTTC	CASSLAYGVGWANVLTF
-	TRBV4-1	TRBJ1-3	-	13	TGCGCCAGCAGCCAGTTGTCGGGAGACACCATATATTTT	CASSQLSGDTIYF
-	TRBV2	TRBJ2-1	TRBD1	14	TGTGCCAGCAGTGGGACAGGGGGCCGCAATGAGCAGTTCTTC	CASSGTGGRNEQFF
-	TRBV15	TRBJ2-7	-	12	TGTGCCACCAGCAGAGACGGTTACGAGCAGTACTTC	CATSRDGYEQYF
-	TRBV29-1	TRBJ2-1	TRBD2	15	TGCAGCGTCCCTGGCGGGGGATCCTCCTACAATGAGCAGTTCTTC	CSVPGGGSSYNEQFF
-	TRBV28	TRBJ2-3	TRBD1	15	TGTGCCAGCAGGGGACAGGGACGAGGTGCAGATACGCAGTATTTT	CASRGQGRGADTQYF
-	TRBV18	TRBJ1-5	-	16	TGTGCCAGCTCACCACCCGGGACGGTTGGGGGTCAGCCCCAGCATTTT	CASSPPGTVGGQPQHF
-	TRBV7-6	TRBJ2-7	-	16	TGTGCCAGCAGCCACCCCTATCAGGGAAGCTCCTACGAGCAGTACTTC	CASSHPYQGSSYEQYF
-	TRBV6-1	TRBJ2-3	-	15	TGTGCCAGCAGTGGCCTAGGGGTTGGCACAGATACGCAGTATTTT	CASSGLGVGTDTQYF
-	TRBV4-1	TRBJ2-5	-	17	TGCGCCAGCAGCCAAGATGTAGCGAGGGTCCCCCAAGAGACCCAGTACTTC	CASSQDVARVPQETQYF
-	TRBV7-3	TRBJ2-7	TRBD2	16	TGTGCCAGCAGCTTAAGGGCGGGAGGTTCCTCCTACGAGCAGTACTTC	CASSLRAGGSSYEQYF
-	TRBV30	TRBJ1-3	-	14	TGTGCCTGGAAGAGGGAGGGTACGCGAAACACCATATATTTT	CAWKREGTRNTIYF
-	TRBV7-7	TRBJ2-2	TRBD1	15	TGTGCCAGCAGCCCCGTAAGGGGGCTGTCCGGGGAGCTGTTTTTT	CASSPVRGLSGELFF
-	TRBV4-2	TRBJ1-6	-	12	TGTGCCAGCAGCCAGGGGTTCTCGACTCTCCACTTT	CASSQGFSTLHF
-	TRBV7-2	TRBJ2-7	TRBD2	15	TGTGCCAGCAGCTTCGCCAGCGGGAGCGGCCACGAGCAGTACTTC	CASSFASGSGHEQYF
-	TRBV5-1	TRBJ2-5	TRBD2	16	TGCGCCAGCAGCTTGGCCTCTAGCGGGTCTCAAGAGACCCAGTACTTC	CASSLASSGSQETQYF
few	TRBV30	TRBJ1-1	-	12	TGTGCCTGGAGTGGGCTGCACACTGAAGCTTTCTTT	CAWSGLHTEAFF
-	TRBV9	TRBJ2-1	-	14	TGTGCCAGCGGATCCCTACTCTCCTACAATGAGCAGTTCTTC	CASGSLLSYNEQFF
-	TRBV7-2	TRBJ2-1	-	14	TGTGCCAGCAGCTTATCAGGGAGGCACAATGAGCAGTTCTTC	CASSLSGRHNEQFF
-	TRBV2	TRBJ1-2	-	13	TGTGCCAGCAGTGTTATGGTATTCTATGGCTACACCTTC	CASSVMVFYGYTF
-	TRBV19	TRBJ2-2	TRBD2	17	TGTGCCAGTAGTATTAACTCGGTAGCGGGAAACACCGGGGAGCTGTTTTTT	CASSINSVAGNTGELFF
-	TRBV5-1	TRBJ1-4	-	14	TGCGCCAGCAGCTTGTCCTCTGGGCCGGAAAAACTGTTTTTT	CASSLSSGPEKLFF
-	TRBV19	TRBJ2-2	TRBD2	17	TGTGCCAGTAGTATTCGTCGAGCGGGAGGGAACACCGGGGAGCTGTTTTTT	CASSIRRAGGNTGELFF
-	TRBV5-4	TRBJ2-5	-	15	TGTGCCAGCAGCCCAGGGGGGTCGGTACAAGAGACCCAGTACTTC	CASSPGGSVQETQYF
-	TRBV4-1	TRBJ2-7	TRBD2	15	TGCGCCAGCAGCCAAGTTCTAGCGGACTACTACGAGCAGTACTTC	CASSQVLADYYEQYF
-	TRBV4-1	TRBJ1-6	-	14	TGCGCCAGCAGCCAGGTAGCGTCTAATTCACCCCTCCACTTT	CASSQVASNSPLHF
-	TRBV5-4	TRBJ2-7	TRBD1	15	TGTGCCAGCAGCTTGGCCGGGACAGACTACTACGAGCAGTACTTC	CASSLAGTDYYEQYF
-	TRBV2	TRBJ1-2	TRBD1	14	TGTGCCAGCAGGGACAGGGGGGAAGACTATGGCTACACCTTC	CASRDRGEDYGYTF
few	TRBV29-1	TRBJ1-5	TRBD1	13	TGCAGCGTGGAGACAGGGGGCAATCAGCCCCAGCATTTT	CSVETGGNQPQHF
-	TRBV5-1	TRBJ2-6	-	14	TGCGCCAGCAGCTCATGCCGTGGGGCCAACGTCCTGACTTTC	CASSSCRGANVLTF
-	TRBV28	TRBJ2-2	TRBD2	16	TGTGCCAGCTCTCCGAGCGGGACTCCGGGCACCGGGGAGCTGTTTTTT	CASSPSGTPGTGELFF
few	TRBV5-5	TRBJ1-1	-	16	TGTGCCAGCAGCTCCGGTCCCTCTAGAATGAACACTGAAGCTTTCTTT	CASSSGPSRMNTEAFF
-	TRBV7-9	TRBJ2-1	-	16	TGTGCCAGCAGCTTAGGGGCGGGGAGCTCCTACAATGAGCAGTTCTTC	CASSLGAGSSYNEQFF
-	TRBV2	TRBJ2-5	-	13	TGTGCCCGCCGTTTAGGGGGCCAAGAGACCCAGTACTTC	CARRLGGQETQYF
-	TRBV27	TRBJ2-1	TRBD1	14	TGTGCCAGCAGTTTACAGGGGGTGCGCAATGAGCAGTTCTTC	CASSLQGVRNEQFF
once	TRBV7-2	TRBJ2-3	-	15	TGTGCCAGCAGCGACCGGACGTACTCCACAGATACGCAGTATTTT	CASSDRTYSTDTQYF
-	TRBV19	TRBJ2-5	TRBD1	14	TGTGCCAGTAGTATCGGACAGGGATCGGAGACCCAGTACTTC	CASSIGQGSETQYF
-	TRBV29-1	TRBJ1-3	-	13	TGCAGCGTGAGCAGGCTCTCTGGAAACACCATATATTTT	CSVSRLSGNTIYF
once	TRBV4-1	TRBJ1-2	-	13	TGCGCCAGCAGCCCGGACAGTTTCTATGGCTACACCTTC	CASSPDSFYGYTF
few	TRBV29-1	TRBJ2-2	-	14	TGCAGCGTTGAGGTGGTGAGGGGCACCGGGGAGCTGTTTTTT	CSVEVVRGTGELFF
-	TRBV18	TRBJ2-3	-	13	TGTGCCAGCTCAGACGCCTTCCCAGATACGCAGTATTTT	CASSDAFPDTQYF
-	TRBV5-5	TRBJ2-2	TRBD1	16	TGTGCCAGCAGGGACAGGGGACCTTCTCCCACCGGGGAGCTGTTTTTT	CASRDRGPSPTGELFF
-	TRBV28	TRBJ1-6	-	14	TGTGCCAGCAGTTACAGGGACTTCGGTTCACCCCTCCACTTT	CASSYRDFGSPLHF
once	TRBV6-1	TRBJ2-2	TRBD1	15	TGTGCCAGCAGTGCCACAGGGGTAAACACCGGGGAGCTGTTTTTT	CASSATGVNTGELFF
-	TRBV7-2	TRBJ2-1	TRBD1	14	TGTGCCAGCAGCTTTACGAGACAGGGGACCGGGCAGTTCTTC	CASSFTRQGTGQFF
-	TRBV6-6	TRBJ2-4	-	13	TGTGCCAGCAGTTACCCAGGGTCGGACATTCAGTACTTC	CASSYPGSDIQYF
-	TRBV5-5	TRBJ1-3	-	14	TGTGCCAGCAACCCGACACTCTCTGGAAACACCATATATTTT	CASNPTLSGNTIYF
-	TRBV2	TRBJ1-5	TRBD1	15	TGTGCCAGCAGTGAATTTAGGACAGGGGGTCAGCCCCAGCATTTT	CASSEFRTGGQPQHF
-	TRBV7-6	TRBJ1-4	TRBD1	15	TGTGCCAGCAGCATCCGGACAGGACCTAATGAAAAACTGTTTTTT	CASSIRTGPNEKLFF
-	TRBV7-3	TRBJ2-1	TRBD2	16	TGTGCCAGCAGCCTGTACGGGACTAGCGGGGTCAATGAGCAGTTCTTC	CASSLYGTSGVNEQFF
-	TRBV7-9	TRBJ1-4	TRBD1	16	TGTGCCAGCAGCTTAGGACAGGGTCCAACTAATGAAAAACTGTTTTTT	CASSLGQGPTNEKLFF
-	TRBV11-3	TRBJ2-1	-	18	TGTGCCAGCAGCTTTATCTTCCTAGCCTCGGGCTCCTACAATGAGCAGTTCTTC	CASSFIFLASGSYNEQFF